These 23 T cell receptor beta chains share one sample of origin, sequenced in a study of PD-1 blockade in classical Hodgkin lymphoma. The time point is: newly diagnosed, previously untreated cHL patient sample. The protocol was immunoSEQ multiplex PCR, while the TCRdb copy is restricted to in-frame clones and leaves out a portion. The sample holds approximately 70,000 clones; over 90% are singletons and the top ten take 2.6%. Source material: peripheral blood mononuclear cells (PBMCs). Receptors were obtained from a human donor with classical Hodgkin lymphoma.

On this clone itself: At the DNA level, this CDR3 is encoded by other sequences in the same sample as well. The V and J genes are TRBV9 and TRBJ2-7, with 8 positions matching TRBD2. CDR3 length equals 15 residues. Germline V gives CDR1 SGDLS, CDR2 YYNGEE. V lost 4 bases to trimming and J lost 3 bases; unmatched junction nucleotides: 9. CDR3 sequence: CASSPGTSRIYEQYF. DNA of the CDR3: TGTGCCAGCAGCCCTGGGACTAGTAGAATCTACGAGCAGTACTTC.

This chain uses TRBV19 with TRBJ2-7; D call uncertain. CDR3 length equals 13 residues. The ends were cut back, 0 bases at V and 4 bases at J, with 7 bases in the middle. The V gene's germline CDR1 is LNHDA and CDR2 SQIVND (reference sequence). The chain's CDR3 is CASSIDPRYEQYF. Written as DNA, the CDR3 is TGTGCCAGTAGTATAGACCCCCGATACGAGCAGTACTTC.

This clone occurred once. The chain recombines TRBV2 with TRBJ2-2, with a weak D call TRBD2 (5 bases). This CDR3 is 16 amino acids long. The V end lost 3 bases, the J end lost 3 bases, and 14 bases lay between the germline ends. Germline CDR1 and CDR2: SNHLY and FYNNEI. CDR3 sequence: CASSEGRRGYTGELFF. For the CDR3, the DNA is TGTGCCAGCAGTGAGGGCAGACGAGGGTACACCGGGGAGCTGTTTTTT.

Note on this clone: The germline gene is not matched at one end of the junction; a read error may be the cause. The chain's CDR3 is CASSYSGGGANALTF. In DNA form, the CDR3 reads TGTGCCAGCAGTTACTCCGGGGGTGGGGCCAACGCCCTGACTTTC. The chain has TRBV6-5 and TRBJ2-6; D is perhaps TRBD2 (6 bases). CDR3 length: 15 amino acids. CDR1 is MNHEY and CDR2 is SVGAGI in the germline V gene.

The chain has TRBV2 and TRBJ1-1; D ambiguous. Trimming took off 7 bases at V and 2 bases at J, with 14 bases between the two ends. This CDR3 contains 14 residues. Germline V gene lookup returns CDR1 SNHLY and CDR2 FYNNEI. The CDR3 loop is CASIYKAFNTEAFF. CDR3 coding DNA: TGTGCCAGCATCTATAAGGCCTTCAACACTGAAGCTTTCTTT.

V gene TRBV9 combines with J gene TRBJ1-4; 7 positions match TRBD1. Germline values: CDR1 SGDLS, CDR2 YYNGEE. V shed 1 base, J shed 8 bases, and the junction held 8 bases outside the gene matches. The CDR3 sequence is 15 residues long. This CDR3 is CASSVLQGSGEKLFF. CDR3 nucleotide sequence: TGTGCCAGCAGCGTATTACAGGGGAGCGGGGAAAAACTGTTTTTT.

The rearrangement uses TRBV7-2 and TRBJ1-5; TRBD1 aligns across 8 bases. The CDR3 has 16 residues. The germline V gene encodes CDR1 SGHTA and CDR2 FQGNSA. The junction had 10 bases not matched to a gene; V was cut back by 1 base and J by 8 bases. The CDR3 protein is CASSLGAGTGREPQHF. In DNA, the CDR3 is TGTGCCAGCAGCTTAGGGGCCGGGACAGGTAGAGAGCCCCAGCATTTT.

The J gene is TRBJ2-3, the V gene TRBV5-4, with D perhaps matching TRBD2 (6 bases). The V end lost 4 bases, the J end lost 1 base, and 16 bases lay between the germline ends. Germline CDR1 is SGHNT and CDR2 is YYREEE (reference sequence). There are 16 residues in the CDR3. CDR3 bases: TGTGCCAGCAGCCTTGGCGGGGATCGACGCACAGATACGCAGTATTTT. This translates into CASSLGGDRRTDTQYF. Full variable domain (remainder filled in from reference TRBV5-4 and TRBJ2-3): ETGVTQSPTHLIKTRGQQVTLRCSSQSGHNTVSWYQQALGQGPQFIFQYYREEENGRGNFPPRFSGLQFPNYSSELNVNALELDDSALYLCASSLGGDRRTDTQYFGPGTRLTVL.

The chain employs TRBV7-2 and TRBJ2-7; D is unclear. CDR1 SGHTA and CDR2 FQGNSA come from the germline V gene. The CDR3 runs 15 residues. Trimming took 2 bases from V and 0 from J, leaving 11 bases between them. The CDR3 sequence: CASSLRASNSYEQYF. The CDR3 DNA reads as TGTGCCAGCAGCTTACGAGCCTCCAACTCCTACGAGCAGTACTTC.

V usage is TRBV9 and J usage is TRBJ1-2; D is perhaps TRBD1 (6 bases). Germline V gene sequence: CDR1 SGDLS, CDR2 YYNGEE. The V end lost 3 bases, the J end lost 1 base, and 13 bases lay between the germline ends. There are 15 residues in the CDR3. The CDR3 protein is CASSGDIRRNYGYTF. In DNA, the CDR3 is TGTGCCAGCAGCGGGGACATCCGTCGTAACTATGGCTACACCTTC. The whole variable domain, filled in from reference TRBV9 and TRBJ1-2, reads DSGVTQTPKHLITATGQRVTLRCSPRSGDLSVYWYQQSLDQGLQFLIQYYNGEERAKGNILERFSAQQFPDLHSELNLSSLELGDSALYFCASSGDIRRNYGYTFGSGTRLTVV.

The CDR3 coding sequence is TGCGCCAGCAGCTTGGACAGGGACTATGGCTACACCTTC. Its translation is CASSLDRDYGYTF. This chain uses TRBV5-1 with TRBJ1-2, with D possibly being TRBD1 (6 bases). Germline CDR1 is SGHRS and CDR2 is YFSETQ. With 0 bases removed from V and 3 bases from J, the gap between germline ends came to 6 bases. CDR3 length: 13 residues.

The chain uses TRBV6-5 and TRBJ1-2; D is perhaps TRBD1 (5 bases). CDR3 length: 16 residues. Trimming stripped 0 bases from V and 0 bases from J, with 11 bases between. Germline lookup yields CDR1 MNHEY and CDR2 SVGAGI. CDR3 in DNA: TGTGCCAGCAGTTACTCGGGGGGACCCACTAACTATGGCTACACCTTC. Its translation is CASSYSGGPTNYGYTF.

This clone was observed once. The chain recombines TRBV6-5 with TRBJ1-3; D not certain. This CDR3 has 14 amino acids. Germline V lookup: CDR1 MNHEY, CDR2 SVGAGI. V lost 6 bases and J lost 4, with 13 bases in between. The CDR3 protein is CASSRAGYGNTIYF. As DNA, the CDR3 is TGTGCCAGCAGCCGGGCGGGGTACGGAAACACCATATATTTT.

The genes are TRBV28 and TRBJ2-7; D not resolved. V was cut by 5 bases and J by 4 bases, with 18 bases left in between. The germline CDR1 and CDR2 sequences are MDHEN and SYDVKM. The length of the CDR3 is 15 residues. In nucleotides, the CDR3 is TGTGCCAGCAGTCGGGCTCCCCGATCTCTATACGAGCAGTACTTC. Its translation is CASSRAPRSLYEQYF.

This rearrangement joins TRBV7-9 to TRBJ1-3; unclear D gene. CDR1 and CDR2 from the germline V gene are SEHNR and FQNEAQ (reference sequence). Trimming left V 2 bases short and J 4 bases short, with 9 bases between. This CDR3 is built from 14 residues. The CDR3 loop is CASSLWIDGNTIYF. The CDR3 DNA sequence: TGTGCCAGCAGCTTATGGATTGACGGAAACACCATATATTTT. Using reference TRBV7-9 and TRBJ1-3 for the parts outside the CDR3, the full variable domain is DTGVSQNPRHKITKRGQNVTFRCDPISEHNRLYWYRQTLGQGPEFLTYFQNEAQLEKSRLLSDRFSAERPKGSFSTLEIQRTEQGDSAMYLCASSLWIDGNTIYFGEGSWLTVV.

This clone came up once. V usage is TRBV10-3 and J usage is TRBJ2-5, with 9 positions matching TRBD2. The germline V gene encodes CDR1 ENHRY and CDR2 SYGVKD. The CDR3 contains 16 residues. Germline trimming cut 6 bases from V and 2 bases from J; bases unmatched to any gene: 10. CDR3 amino acids: CAISLGASGAQETQYF. CDR3 nucleotides: TGTGCCATCAGCCTAGGGGCTAGCGGGGCACAAGAGACCCAGTACTTC.

The CDR3 region has the DNA TGTGCCAGCAGCGTAGCTCAGTTATCCTACGAGCAGTACTTC. Translated, it gives CASSVAQLSYEQYF. The V and J genes are TRBV9 and TRBJ2-7; D call uncertain. CDR3 length equals 14 residues. Germline V gene sequence: CDR1 SGDLS, CDR2 YYNGEE. The ends were cut back, 0 bases at V and 1 base at J, with 8 bases in the middle.

The sample holds one count of this clone. At one end, the junction sequence differs from germline, possibly due to a read error. The chain uses TRBV4-1 and TRBJ2-7, with 8 bases lining up with TRBD1. Germline V gives CDR1 MGHRA, CDR2 YSYEKL. This CDR3 has 13 residues. CDR3 sequence reads: CASSQDPDRVSNF. The CDR3 DNA follows: TGCGCCAGCAGCCAAGACCCGGACAGGGTTTCTAACTTC.

The chain uses TRBV9 and TRBJ1-3; TRBD1 is a possible D gene (5 bases). V lost 0 bases and J 4 bases, leaving 11 bases between the germline ends. The germline V gene has CDR1 SGDLS and CDR2 YYNGEE. The CDR3 runs to 15 residues. The CDR3 sequence: CASSVGGGRGNTIYF. The CDR3 region has the DNA TGTGCCAGCAGCGTAGGTGGGGGTCGGGGAAACACCATATATTTT.

J is TRBJ2-5 and V is TRBV5-4; unclear D gene. This CDR3 is 14 amino acids long. V was trimmed by 6 bases and J by 4 bases, leaving 16 bases between them. CDR1 and CDR2 from the germline V gene are SGHNT and YYREEE (reference sequence). The CDR3 region has the DNA TGTGCCAGCACCGCTATTAAAGGCTCAGAGACCCAGTACTTC. Its translation: CASTAIKGSETQYF.

The CDR3, as DNA: TGTGCCAGCAGTTTGTCCGGGGGGCATTACAATGAGCAGTTCTTC. Its translation: CASSLSGGHYNEQFF. This rearrangement joins TRBV27 to TRBJ2-1; D perhaps matches TRBD2 (7 bases). The V gene lost 3 bases and the J gene lost 4 bases, with 13 bases spanning the gap. Germline-derived CDR1 and CDR2 are MNHEY and SMNVEV (reference sequence). The CDR3 is made up of 15 amino acids.

The chain carries TRBV12-5 and TRBJ1-5; 7 positions match TRBD1. Germline trimming cut 5 bases from V and 2 bases from J; bases unmatched to any gene: 21. There are 20 residues in the CDR3. Germline assignment: CDR1 LGHNT and CDR2 FRNRAP. The CDR3 reads CASGNTNRGLRRVRNQPQHF. CDR3 nucleotide sequence: TGTGCTAGTGGTAACACTAACAGGGGACTTCGAAGGGTCCGCAATCAGCCCCAGCATTTT.

The chain uses TRBV6-1 and TRBJ2-3; tentatively, D is TRBD2 (6 bases). Germline V gives CDR1 MNHNS, CDR2 SASEGT. V was cut by 0 bases and J by 2 bases, with 18 bases left in between. The CDR3 has 18 amino acids. The CDR3 reads CASSEAGIRGSVTDTQYF. The CDR3 DNA reads as TGTGCCAGCAGTGAAGCGGGAATCCGGGGGAGTGTCACAGATACGCAGTATTTT.